A single sample gave rise to the 2 T cell receptor beta chains below, sequenced in a study of blood T cell repertoires in COVID-19. TCRdb's table, derived via immunoSEQ multiplex PCR, lists solely in-frame clones and lacks some. Here the sample spans about 74,000 clones, 70% to 80% being singletons. Sequenced input: peripheral blood. The receptors derive from a human donor in a cohort sampled during active COVID-19.

The chain couples TRBV10-2 to TRBJ2-5; a possible D gene is TRBD2 (7 bases). The CDR3 sequence is 14 residues long. V shed 2 bases and J shed 7 bases, with 14 bases lying between them. From germline, CDR1 is WSHSY and CDR2 SAAADI. CDR3 protein: CASSELGGGGTQYF. Here the CDR3 DNA reads TGCGCCAGCAGTGAGCTAGGGGGAGGGGGGACCCAGTACTTC.

For the CDR3, the DNA is TGTGCCAGCAGCCAAGTTCCAGTTTCCCACTCTGGAAACACCATATATTTT. The encoded protein is CASSQVPVSHSGNTIYF. This sequence joins TRBV3-1 (or the pseudogene TRBV3-2) and TRBJ1-3; D is unclear. Germline V gene sequence: CDR1 LGHDT, CDR2 YNNKEL (reference sequence). Trimming pared 1 base from V and 0 bases from J, leaving 13 bases between. There are 17 residues in the CDR3.